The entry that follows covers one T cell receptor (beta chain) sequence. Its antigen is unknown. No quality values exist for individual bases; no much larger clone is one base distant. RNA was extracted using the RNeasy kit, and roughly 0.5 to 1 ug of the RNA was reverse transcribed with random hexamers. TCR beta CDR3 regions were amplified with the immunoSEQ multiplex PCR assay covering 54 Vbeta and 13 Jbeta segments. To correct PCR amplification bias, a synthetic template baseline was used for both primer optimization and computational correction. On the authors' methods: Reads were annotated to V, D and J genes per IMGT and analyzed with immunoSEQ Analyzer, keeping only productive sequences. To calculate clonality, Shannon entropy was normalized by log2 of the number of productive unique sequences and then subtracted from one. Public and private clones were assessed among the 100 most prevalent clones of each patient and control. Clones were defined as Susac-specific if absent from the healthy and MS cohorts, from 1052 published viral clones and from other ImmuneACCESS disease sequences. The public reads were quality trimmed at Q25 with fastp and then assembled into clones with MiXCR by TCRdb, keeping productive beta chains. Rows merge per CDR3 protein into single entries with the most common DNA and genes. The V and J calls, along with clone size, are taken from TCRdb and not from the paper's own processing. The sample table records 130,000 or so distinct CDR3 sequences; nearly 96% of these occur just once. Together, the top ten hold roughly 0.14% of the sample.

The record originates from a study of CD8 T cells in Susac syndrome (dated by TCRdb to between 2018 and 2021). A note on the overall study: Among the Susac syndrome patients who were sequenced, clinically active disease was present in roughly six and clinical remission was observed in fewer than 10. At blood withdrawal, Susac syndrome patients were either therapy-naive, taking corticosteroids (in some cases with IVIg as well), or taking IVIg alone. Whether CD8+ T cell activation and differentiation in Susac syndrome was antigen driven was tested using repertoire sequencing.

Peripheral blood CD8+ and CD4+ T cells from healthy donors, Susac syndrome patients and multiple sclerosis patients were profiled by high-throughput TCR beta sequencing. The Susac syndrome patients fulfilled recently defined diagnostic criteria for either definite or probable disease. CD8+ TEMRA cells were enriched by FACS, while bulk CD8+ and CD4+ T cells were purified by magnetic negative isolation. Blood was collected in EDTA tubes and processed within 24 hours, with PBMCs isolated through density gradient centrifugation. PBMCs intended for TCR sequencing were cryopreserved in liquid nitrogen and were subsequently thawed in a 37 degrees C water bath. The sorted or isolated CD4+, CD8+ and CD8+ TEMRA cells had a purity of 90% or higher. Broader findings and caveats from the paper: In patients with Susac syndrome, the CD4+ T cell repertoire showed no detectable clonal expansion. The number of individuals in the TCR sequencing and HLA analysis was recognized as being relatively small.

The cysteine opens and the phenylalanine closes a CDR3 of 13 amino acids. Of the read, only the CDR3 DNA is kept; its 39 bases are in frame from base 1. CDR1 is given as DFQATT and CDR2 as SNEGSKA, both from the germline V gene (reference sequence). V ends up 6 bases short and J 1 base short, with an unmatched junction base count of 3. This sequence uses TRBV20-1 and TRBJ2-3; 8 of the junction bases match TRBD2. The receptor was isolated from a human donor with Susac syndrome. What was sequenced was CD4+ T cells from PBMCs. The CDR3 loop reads CSAGTRGTDTQYF. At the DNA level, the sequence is TGCAGTGCGGGGACTAGGGGCACAGATACGCAGTATTTT.